This record covers a single T cell receptor beta chain. This CDR3 contains 15 residues. V gave up 2 bases and J gave up 7 bases, with 14 bases separating them. Profiled with immunoSEQ multiplex PCR; TCRdb holds only in-frame clones, not every one. The data show roughly 260,000 clones, under 85% seen once. This sample is part of a study of blood T cell repertoires in COVID-19. Study-level background: Sources were T cells, B-cell-depleted T cells, or PBMCs; the material itself was cDNA or gDNA.

The sample comprised peripheral blood. The sequence was collected from a woman between 40 and 50 years old with active or convalescent COVID-19. This chain links TRBV23-1 with TRBJ2-2, with D perhaps matching TRBD2 (5 bases). TRBV23-1 is an ORF; its function is uncertain. CDR3: CASSQSSGFGGELFF. CDR3 nucleotide sequence: TGCGCCAGCAGTCAAAGCTCGGGGTTTGGCGGGGAGCTGTTTTTT.